This T cell receptor beta chain was observed in a study of blood T cell repertoires in COVID-19. This clone has a handful of counts. The CDR3 runs 14 residues. The V and J ends lost 0 bases and 9 bases, in that order; junction bases with no gene match: 3. From germline, CDR1 is MNHNS and CDR2 SASEGT. TCRdb keeps only in-frame clones here, not all; method: immunoSEQ multiplex PCR. The table records some 150,000 clones, approximately 85% of them present only once. The rearrangement joins TRBV6-1 to TRBJ2-2; 8 positions match TRBD1. Source material: peripheral blood. This TCR derives from a man aged 60 to 69 who had recovered from COVID-19. CDR3 nucleotide sequence: TGTGCCAGCAGTGAAGCGAGGACAGGGAGGGAGCTGTTTTTT. It codes for CASSEARTGRELFF.